These 32 T cell receptor beta chains share one sample of origin, sequenced in a study of cytomegalovirus exposure and HLA in healthy donors. PCR employed 60 Vbeta and 13 Jbeta primers. The repertoire was sequenced with immunoSEQ multiplex PCR; TCRdb's copy has only in-frame clones and lacks some. The table lists approximately 160,000 clones, about three quarters of them singletons. Source material: PBMCs. All receptors come from a man between 18 and 29 years old in good health and CMV-seronegative.

The genes are TRBV7-2 and TRBJ1-1, with 7 bases fitting TRBD1. The length of the CDR3 is 12 residues. J was trimmed by 10 bases and V by 5 bases; bases with no gene match: 7. Germline CDR1 and CDR2: SGHTA and FQGNSA. The CDR3 DNA is TGTGCCAGCAGCCCTCAGGGGGTAGGAGCTTTCTTT. Its protein is CASSPQGVGAFF.

The gene calls are TRBV5-4 and TRBJ1-2; tentative D call: TRBD1 (6 bases). The germline CDR1 and CDR2 sequences are SGHNT and YYREEE (reference sequence). Deletions cut 0 bases from V and 8 bases from J, with 17 bases between. CDR3 size: 15 residues. Here the CDR3 DNA reads TGTGCCAGCAGCTTGGACCTGGCAGGGGCGCGAGGCTACACCTTC. Its protein is CASSLDLAGARGYTF.

As to this clone: This likely comes from a read error, as the CDR3 has no conserved phenylalanine or tryptophan at its end. The chain uses TRBV19 and TRBJ1-2; TRBD1 is a possible D gene (5 bases). CDR3 size: 14 residues. V was clipped by 1 base and J by 6 bases, with 12 bases between them. The germline CDR1 and CDR2 sequences are LNHDA and SQIVND (reference sequence). CDR3: CASSIAQVPNGYTL. Written as DNA, the CDR3 is TGTGCCAGTAGTATAGCACAGGTCCCTAATGGCTACACCCTC.

The chain joins TRBV19 to TRBJ1-3, with 7 bases fitting TRBD1. Germline lookup yields CDR1 LNHDA and CDR2 SQIVND (reference sequence). This CDR3 is built from 14 residues. J gave up 3 bases and V 5 bases, and 4 bases lay outside the gene matches. The CDR3: CASSQQGNGNTIYF. The CDR3 region has the DNA TGTGCCAGTAGTCAACAGGGGAATGGAAACACCATATATTTT.

The rearrangement joins TRBV6-1 to TRBJ1-1; TRBD1 might be the D (5 bases). CDR1 and CDR2 (germline): MNHNS, SASEGT. The CDR3 is 16 residues long. V shed 2 bases and J shed 1 base, with 14 bases lying between them. In nucleotides, the CDR3 is TGTGCCAGCAGTGAACCGGGGTCGGGGGGGAACACTGAAGCTTTCTTT. Amino acids: CASSEPGSGGNTEAFF.

The chain employs TRBV2 and TRBJ2-1; D is uncertain. V lost 5 bases, J lost 4 bases, and 9 bases lay in between. Germline CDR1 reads SNHLY; CDR2 reads FYNNEI. This CDR3 contains 13 residues. CDR3 region: CASSRDSYNEQFF. The CDR3 DNA reads TGTGCCAGCAGTCGTGACTCGTACAATGAGCAGTTCTTC.

The chain couples TRBV4-1 to TRBJ2-1; D unclear. Trimming pared 1 base from V and 6 bases from J, leaving 4 bases between. The CDR3 consists of 12 residues. The V gene's germline CDR1 is MGHRA and CDR2 YSYEKL. The CDR3 DNA reads TGCGCCAGCAGCCAAGGGCCCAATGAGCAGTTCTTC. It is translated as CASSQGPNEQFF.

This clone has more than one count but fewer than ten. This sequence joins TRBV6-1 and TRBJ2-5; D perhaps matches TRBD1 (5 bases). Germline V CDR1 and CDR2: MNHNS, SASEGT. The CDR3 is 13 residues long. V shed 4 bases and J shed 6 bases, with 12 bases lying between them. CDR3 DNA: TGTGCCAGCAGTGTGGATCAGGGTCAGACCCAGTACTTC. This sequence encodes CASSVDQGQTQYF.

The chain carries TRBV2 and TRBJ1-1; 7 bases fit TRBD1. Losses at the gene ends were 10 bases for V and 7 bases for J; bases not matched to a gene: 6. Per the germline V gene, CDR1 is SNHLY and CDR2 is FYNNEI. CDR3 size: 11 residues. The DNA for the CDR3 is TGTGCCACCGAGGGACAGAATGAAGCTTTCTTT. Its protein product is CATEGQNEAFF.

Note on this clone: One junction end does not reproduce the germline sequence, and a read error may be involved. This chain uses TRBV7-9 with TRBJ2-1, with 7 nucleotides matching TRBD2. This CDR3 comprises 15 residues. CDR1 is SEHNR, CDR2 FQNEAQ, per germline (reference sequence). CDR3: CSSSLVDLADNEQFF. DNA of the CDR3: TGTTCCAGCAGCTTAGTAGACCTAGCGGACAATGAGCAGTTCTTC.

This clone was detected only once. Compared with germline, one end of the junction differs, possibly owing to a read error. The chain joins TRBV7-9 to TRBJ1-1; TRBD1 aligns across 7 bases. CDR1 is SEHNR, CDR2 FQNEAQ, per germline (reference sequence). The CDR3 consists of 15 residues. CDR3 amino acids: CSSSAITGANTEAFF. In DNA form, the CDR3 reads TGTTCCAGCAGCGCCATCACAGGGGCGAACACTGAAGCTTTCTTT. The entire variable domain, with the rest obtained from reference TRBV7-9 and TRBJ1-1, is as follows: DTGVSQNPRHKITKRGQNVTFRCDPISEHNRLYWYRQTLGQGPEFLTYFQNEAQLEKSRLLSDRFSAERPKGSFSTLEIQRTEQGDSAMYLCSSSAITGANTEAFFGQGTRLTVV.

The V gene is TRBV9, the J gene TRBJ2-5; no definite D call. Germline V CDR1 and CDR2: SGDLS, YYNGEE. Trimming removed 0 bases from V and 1 base from J, with 10 bases in between. CDR3 length: 15 amino acids. The CDR3 is CASSVDGRTQETQYF. The CDR3 bases are TGTGCCAGCAGCGTAGATGGCAGAACCCAAGAGACCCAGTACTTC.

With respect to this clone: This sample includes further DNA sequences coding for the same CDR3. The chain is built from TRBV29-1 and TRBJ2-7, with 9 bases lining up with TRBD1. This CDR3 has 13 residues. Looked up from germline, CDR1 is SQVTM and CDR2 is ANQGSEA. Germline trimming cut 6 bases from V and 1 base from J; bases unmatched to any gene: 4. The CDR3 bases are TGCAGCGTCGAGGACAGGGGTTCCTACGAGCAGTACTTC. It translates to CSVEDRGSYEQYF.

The chain is built from TRBV2 and TRBJ1-5, with 11 bases lining up with TRBD1. Trimming removed 8 bases from V and 3 bases from J; junction bases left unmatched: 6. Germline V gives CDR1 SNHLY, CDR2 FYNNEI. The CDR3 is made up of 15 amino acids. The CDR3 DNA reads as TGTGCCAGCCGAGGGACAGGGGGTACCAATCAGCCCCAGCATTTT. As protein: CASRGTGGTNQPQHF.

The rearrangement links TRBV28 to TRBJ1-5; perhaps TRBD1 as D (5 bases). Trimming removed 8 bases at V and 6 bases at J, with 17 bases between. CDR1 and CDR2 from the germline V gene are MDHEN and SYDVKM. This CDR3 is built from 14 residues. The CDR3 DNA is TGTGCCAGCGGGGTGTGGGGGGGAGGTCAGCCCCAGCATTTT. It codes for CASGVWGGGQPQHF.

On this clone itself: The same CDR3 can be traced to other DNA sequences in this sample. V is TRBV27 and J is TRBJ2-1; TRBD2 matches 12 bases. V was pared by 5 bases and J by 4 bases, with 3 bases of the junction left unmatched. The CDR3 loop spans 15 amino acids. Per germline, CDR1 MNHEY and CDR2 SMNVEV (reference sequence). Here the CDR3 reads CASSPGTSGYNEQFF. The CDR3 DNA is TGTGCCAGCAGTCCGGGGACTAGCGGGTACAATGAGCAGTTCTTC.

The chain recombines TRBV21-1 with TRBJ2-2; TRBD1 is taken as the D call from the table, unchecked against the DNA. TRBV21-1 is flagged as a pseudogene. The CDR3 runs to 23 residues. In DNA, the CDR3 is TGTGCCAGCAGCAAAGGGCTTTTCTGTCATCAGGACATTTTCATTGAGCTTGCCGGGGAGCTGTTTTTT. Translated, it gives CASSKGLFCHQDIFIELAGELFF.

The table lists this clone with a count of one. The chain links TRBV4-3 to TRBJ2-3; TRBD2 matches at 8 bases. Germline values: CDR1 LGHNA, CDR2 YSLEER. V was clipped by 0 bases and J by 3 bases; unmatched bases: 5. The CDR3 spans 16 residues. The chain's CDR3 is CASSQDTGGWTDTQYF. The CDR3 bases are TGCGCCAGCAGCCAAGATACGGGGGGGTGGACAGATACGCAGTATTTT.

The gene calls are TRBV19 and TRBJ2-7; no reliable D call. Trimming pared 7 bases from V and 2 bases from J, leaving 12 bases between. The CDR3 runs 13 residues. Per germline, CDR1 LNHDA and CDR2 SQIVND (reference sequence). CDR3 in amino acids: CASTARPPYEQYF. CDR3 nucleotide sequence: TGTGCCAGTACGGCCAGGCCCCCCTACGAGCAGTACTTC.

This clone occurred a few times. This sequence joins TRBV5-5 and TRBJ2-7; TRBD2 is a possible D gene (5 bases). V was pared by 0 bases and J by 6 bases, with 7 bases between. CDR1 is SGHKS, CDR2 YYEKEE, per germline (reference sequence). CDR3 length equals 12 residues. The CDR3 sequence is CASSLGGFEQYF. The CDR3 DNA is TGTGCCAGCAGCTTGGGAGGGTTCGAGCAGTACTTC.

The chain recombines TRBV11-3 with TRBJ2-2; weak D call: TRBD2 (6 bases). This CDR3 comprises 14 residues. Germline V gene sequence: CDR1 SGHNT, CDR2 YENEEA. The V end lost 4 bases, the J end lost 1 base, and 7 bases lay between the germline ends. The CDR3 nucleotides are TGTGCCAGCAGCTGGCGGGGGAACACCGGGGAGCTGTTTTTT. This translates into CASSWRGNTGELFF.

The CDR3 here is CATSEGRAETYEQYF. The CDR3 DNA reads TGTGCCACCTCCGAGGGGAGGGCCGAGACCTACGAGCAGTACTTC. This chain uses TRBV2 with TRBJ2-7, with 7 positions matching TRBD2. The V segment lost 10 bases and the J segment 2 bases; nucleotides outside the gene matches: 14. Germline-derived CDR1 and CDR2 are SNHLY and FYNNEI. This CDR3 comprises 15 residues.

The V and J genes are TRBV10-1 and TRBJ2-3, with D uncertain. V shed 2 bases and J shed 8 bases, with 8 bases lying between them. The V gene's germline CDR1 is WNHNN and CDR2 SYGVQD (reference sequence). This CDR3 region has 12 residues. The CDR3 is CASSEGGGTQYF. The CDR3 DNA follows: TGCGCCAGCAGTGAGGGCGGCGGTACGCAGTATTTT.

The rearrangement joins TRBV27 to TRBJ1-2, with D perhaps matching TRBD1 (6 bases). This CDR3 has 16 amino acids. Germline CDR1 reads MNHEY; CDR2 reads SMNVEV (reference sequence). The ends were cut back, 2 bases at V and 6 bases at J, with 19 bases in the middle. This CDR3 reads CASSLKVVTGRDGYTF. The DNA for the CDR3 is TGTGCCAGCAGTTTAAAGGTGGTCACAGGGAGGGATGGCTACACCTTC.

The V gene is TRBV10-2, the J gene TRBJ2-2; 8 nucleotides line up with TRBD2. Looked up from germline, CDR1 is WSHSY and CDR2 is SAAADI. This CDR3 is built from 14 residues. The J segment lost 7 bases and the V segment lost 7 bases, leaving 8 bases of the junction unmatched. CDR3 region: CASKAGGLGGELFF. The CDR3 coding sequence is TGCGCCAGCAAGGCGGGAGGTTTGGGCGGGGAGCTGTTTTTT.

The gene calls are TRBV5-1 and TRBJ2-5, with 7 bases that match TRBD2. Judging by the DNA end, TRBJ2-7 fits better; the J call may be wrong. Germline assignment: CDR1 SGHRS and CDR2 YFSETQ. The CDR3 is 15 residues long. The CDR3 protein is CASSLGASGPYEQYF. The CDR3 nucleotides are TGCGCCAGCAGCTTGGGGGCTAGCGGACCCTACGAGCAGTACTTC.

The chain is built from TRBV28 and TRBJ1-1; D perhaps matches TRBD1 (6 bases). Germline CDR1 is MDHEN and CDR2 is SYDVKM. This CDR3 has 12 amino acids. Trimming stripped 10 bases from V and 4 bases from J, with 13 bases between. DNA for the CDR3: TGTGCCACTACCGGGACAACCACTGAAGCTTTCTTT. Amino acid sequence: CATTGTTTEAFF.

This clone was seen only a few times. The chain employs TRBV11-2 and TRBJ2-3; 7 nucleotides align to TRBD2. Germline CDR1 and CDR2: SGHAT and FQNNGV. V was pared by 6 bases and J by 8 bases, with 17 bases of the junction left unmatched. The CDR3 has 16 amino acids. CDR3 sequence reads: CASRAPGRERGATQYF. The CDR3 nucleotides are TGTGCCAGCAGGGCTCCGGGGCGGGAGCGAGGTGCTACGCAGTATTTT.

The table lists this clone with a few counts. The chain couples TRBV5-1 to TRBJ2-4, with D possibly matching TRBD1 (6 bases). This CDR3 has 13 amino acids. From germline, CDR1 is SGHRS and CDR2 YFSETQ. The ends were cut back, 5 bases at V and 7 bases at J, with 13 bases in the middle. CDR3 nucleotides: TGCGCCAGCAGACAGGGATTTGAGAACATTCAGTACTTC. Its translation: CASRQGFENIQYF.

As to this clone: The DNA is omitted, as the CDR3 cannot be located on it reliably, and the CDR3 follows TCRdb's listing. V and J are TRBV12-5 and TRBJ2-4; the DNA was not used to check the table's D call, TRBD2. The V gene's germline CDR1 is LGHNT and CDR2 FRNRAP. The CDR3 totals 12 residues, both ends included. CDR3 sequence reads: CASGLVGAGAVF.

As for this clone: A junction end diverges from the germline sequence, so it may reflect a read error. The chain recombines TRBV5-6 with TRBJ2-3; perhaps TRBD2 as D (6 bases). The germline V gene has CDR1 SGHDT and CDR2 YYEEEE. The CDR3 contains 12 residues. This CDR3 reads CASSLATSVTVF. CDR3 in DNA: TGTGCCAGCAGCTTGGCGACTAGTGTGACGGTTTTT.

V is TRBV9 and J is TRBJ1-1; 10 bases agree with TRBD1. V was clipped by 4 bases and J by 11 bases; unmatched bases: 14. This CDR3 spans 15 amino acids. The germline gives CDR1 SGDLS, CDR2 YYNGEE. The CDR3 loop is CASSSHRDRGHGAFF. The CDR3 nucleotides read TGTGCCAGCAGCTCCCACCGGGACAGGGGTCATGGGGCTTTCTTT.